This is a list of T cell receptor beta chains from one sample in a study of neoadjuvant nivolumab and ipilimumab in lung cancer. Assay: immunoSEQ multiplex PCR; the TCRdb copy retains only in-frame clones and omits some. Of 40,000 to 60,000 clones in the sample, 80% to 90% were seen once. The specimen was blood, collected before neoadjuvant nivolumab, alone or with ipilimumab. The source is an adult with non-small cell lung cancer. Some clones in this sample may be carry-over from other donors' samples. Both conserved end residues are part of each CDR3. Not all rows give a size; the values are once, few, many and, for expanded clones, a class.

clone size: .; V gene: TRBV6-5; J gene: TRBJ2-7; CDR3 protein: CASRPRWGAEQYF
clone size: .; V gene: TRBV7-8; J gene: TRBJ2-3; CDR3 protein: CASSQGAARGTDTQYF
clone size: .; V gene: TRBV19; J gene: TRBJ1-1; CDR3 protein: CASSITGGYAEAFF
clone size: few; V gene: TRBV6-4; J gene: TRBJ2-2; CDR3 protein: CASSPGQGSGELFF
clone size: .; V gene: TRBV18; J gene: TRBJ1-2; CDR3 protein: CASSPQGDGYTF
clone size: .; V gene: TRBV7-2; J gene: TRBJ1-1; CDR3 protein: CASSLAPGEAFF
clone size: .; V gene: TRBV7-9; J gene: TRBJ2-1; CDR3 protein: CASSADRGWEVDNEQFF
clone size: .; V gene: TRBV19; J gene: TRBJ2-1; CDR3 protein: CASSIGLAGAREQFF
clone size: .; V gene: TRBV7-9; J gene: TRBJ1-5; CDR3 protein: CASSFEGGNQPQHF
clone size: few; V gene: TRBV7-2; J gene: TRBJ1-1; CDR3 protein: CASTWGLDSHNEAFF
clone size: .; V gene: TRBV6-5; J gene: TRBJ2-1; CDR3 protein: CASSYSASGSGEQFF
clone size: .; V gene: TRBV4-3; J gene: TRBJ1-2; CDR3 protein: CASSLRTNYGYTF
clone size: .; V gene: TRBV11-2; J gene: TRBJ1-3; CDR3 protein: CASSPRQLSGNTIYF
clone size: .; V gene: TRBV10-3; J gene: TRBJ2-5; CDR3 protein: CAISDSGETQYF
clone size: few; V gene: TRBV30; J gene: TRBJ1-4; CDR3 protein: CAWSTLREKLFF
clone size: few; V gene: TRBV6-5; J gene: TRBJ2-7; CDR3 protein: CASSYSEKFSYEQYF
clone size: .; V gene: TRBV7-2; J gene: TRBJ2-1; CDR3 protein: CASSYEMTSQQFF
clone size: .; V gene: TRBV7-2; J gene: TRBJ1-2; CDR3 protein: CASSSTVQGGYTF
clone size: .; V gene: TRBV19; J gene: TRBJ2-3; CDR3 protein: CASSIMSGKADTQYF
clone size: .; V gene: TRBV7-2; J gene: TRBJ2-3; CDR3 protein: CASSFGLAGVDTQYF
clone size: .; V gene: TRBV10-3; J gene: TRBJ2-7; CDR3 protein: CAISLQGLDYYEQYF
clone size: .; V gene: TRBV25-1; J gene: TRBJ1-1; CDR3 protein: CASGRTGGMNTEAFF
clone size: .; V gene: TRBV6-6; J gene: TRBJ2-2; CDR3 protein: CASSYVGGHTGELFF
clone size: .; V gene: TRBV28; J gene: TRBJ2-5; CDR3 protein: CASSLLAGRTGETQYF
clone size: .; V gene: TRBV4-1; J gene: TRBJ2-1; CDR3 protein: CASSQDQWGTRGEQFF
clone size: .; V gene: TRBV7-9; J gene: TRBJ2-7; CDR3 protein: CASSLMVPGQGRNEQYF
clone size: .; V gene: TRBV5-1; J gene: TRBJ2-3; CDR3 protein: CASSTRTSGSTDTQYF
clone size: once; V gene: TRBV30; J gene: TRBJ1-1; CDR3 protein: CAWRTDPGTAIEAFF
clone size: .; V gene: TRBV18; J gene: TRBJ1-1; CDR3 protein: CASSKGQGAGTEAFF
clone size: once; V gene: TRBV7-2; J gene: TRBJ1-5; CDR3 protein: CASSPAKDRVMSQPQHF
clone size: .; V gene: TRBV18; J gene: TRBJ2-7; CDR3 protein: CASSSYPASSYEQYF
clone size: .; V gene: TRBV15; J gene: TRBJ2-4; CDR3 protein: CATSRGGLTFLGNIQYF
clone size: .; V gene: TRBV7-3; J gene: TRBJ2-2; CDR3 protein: CASSLGAPGELFF
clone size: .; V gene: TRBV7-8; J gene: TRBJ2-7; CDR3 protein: CASSGRQGAGYEQYF
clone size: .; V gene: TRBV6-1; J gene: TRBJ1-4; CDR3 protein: CASSLQGVGEKLFF
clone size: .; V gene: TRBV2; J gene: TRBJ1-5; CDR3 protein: CASSESGWATQGPQHF
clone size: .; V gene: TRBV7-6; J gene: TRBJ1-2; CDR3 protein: CASSLEGGLGYTF